The 30 T cell receptor beta chains listed next were all sequenced from one sample in a study of blood T cell repertoires in COVID-19. Profiling relied on immunoSEQ multiplex PCR, and the TCRdb table lists in-frame clones only, not all of them. The sample holds 350,000 to 400,000 clones, more than 80% seen once. Sequencing was carried out using PBMCs or T cells enriched from blood (not recorded which). The receptors were sampled from a man in his late teens or twenties who had recovered from COVID-19.

The chain uses TRBV4-2 and TRBJ2-1, with 10 bases that match TRBD2. Losses at the gene ends were 4 bases for V and 6 bases for J; bases not matched to a gene: 6. This CDR3 region has 15 residues. The germline V gene encodes CDR1 LGHNA and CDR2 YNFKEQ. The CDR3 nucleotides are TGTGCCAGCAGCCTGGAAGCGGGAGGGCCCAATGAGCAGTTCTTC. It codes for CASSLEAGGPNEQFF.

J is TRBJ2-1 and V is TRBV6-2 or TRBV6-3; possible D gene TRBD2, 5 bases. The CDR3 extends over 17 amino acids. V lost 2 bases, J lost 0 bases, and 14 bases lay in between. Germline CDR1 reads MNHEY; CDR2 reads SVGEGT. Here the CDR3 reads CASSYIVGESSYNEQFF. For the CDR3, the DNA is TGTGCCAGCAGTTACATAGTGGGAGAGAGCTCCTACAATGAGCAGTTCTTC.

The sample holds a few counts of this clone. This rearrangement joins TRBV6-5 to TRBJ1-4; maybe TRBD1 (6 bases). V shed 8 bases and J shed 6 bases, with 13 bases lying between them. The germline CDR1 and CDR2 sequences are MNHEY and SVGAGI. The CDR3 has 13 residues. CDR3 loop: CASSRTVYEKLFF. CDR3 bases: TGTGCCAGCTCTAGGACAGTATATGAAAAACTGTTTTTT.

J is TRBJ1-2 and V is TRBV28; 8 bases map to TRBD1. Germline values: CDR1 MDHEN, CDR2 SYDVKM. Trimming at V came to 7 bases and at J to 4 bases, leaving 8 bases not matched to a gene. The CDR3 totals 14 residues. Here the CDR3 DNA reads TGTGCCAGCAAAGGACAGGGCGCATTCTATGGCTACACCTTC. It specifies CASKGQGAFYGYTF.

This chain uses TRBV19 with TRBJ1-2; 9 bases fit TRBD1. The junction had 15 bases not matched to a gene; V was cut back by 9 bases and J by 7 bases. This CDR3 has 15 residues. Per germline, CDR1 LNHDA and CDR2 SQIVND (reference sequence). DNA for the CDR3: TGTGCCAGAAGCCTACAGGGGGCCCTATTGGGTGGCTACACCTTC. It is translated as CARSLQGALLGGYTF.

This chain links TRBV7-9 with TRBJ2-2, with 8 nucleotides matching TRBD1. After removal of 5 bases from V and 4 bases from J, the junction contained 6 bases not matched to a gene. Germline-derived CDR1 and CDR2 are SEHNR and FQNEAQ (reference sequence). CDR3 length: 15 amino acids. DNA for the CDR3: TGTGCCAGCAGCCCAACAGGGGGGAGCACCGGGGAGCTGTTTTTT. This codes for CASSPTGGSTGELFF.

This rearrangement joins TRBV4-3 to TRBJ2-1; 14 bases are a match to TRBD2. There are 20 residues in the CDR3. Unmatched junction bases numbered 22, after V lost 2 bases and J lost 13 bases. Germline CDR1 is LGHNA and CDR2 is YSLEER. The CDR3 nucleotides read TGCGCCAGCAGCCAATCCACCGGGACTAGCGGGAGTCCTTTGCTCTCCGATCAGTTCTTC. Protein sequence: CASSQSTGTSGSPLLSDQFF.

This rearrangement joins TRBV6-6 to TRBJ2-1, with 10 bases matching TRBD1. Germline-derived CDR1 and CDR2 are MNHNY and SVGAGI (reference sequence). The V gene end was trimmed by 9 bases and the J gene end by 6 bases; junction bases not matched to a gene: 2. The CDR3 extends over 12 amino acids. The CDR3: CASRTGGNEQFF. CDR3 DNA sequence: TGTGCCAGTAGGACAGGGGGCAATGAGCAGTTCTTC.

This chain uses TRBV9 with TRBJ1-2; 8 bases agree with TRBD1. There are 16 residues in the CDR3. The ends lost 4 bases at V and 1 base at J; junction bases unmatched: 9. Germline-derived CDR1 and CDR2 are SGDLS and YYNGEE. The CDR3 region has the DNA TGTGCCAGCAGCCCACTTCAGACAGGGGTTAACTATGGCTACACCTTC. Encoded protein: CASSPLQTGVNYGYTF.

The CDR3 loop is CASSLELRGLGTDTQYF. The CDR3, as DNA: TGTGCCAGCAGTTTAGAGCTTAGGGGATTGGGCACAGATACGCAGTATTTT. The chain joins TRBV28 to TRBJ2-3; a possible D gene is TRBD1 (5 bases). The CDR3 loop spans 17 amino acids. The V end was cut by 2 bases, the J end by 1 base, with 16 bases between. Germline V lookup: CDR1 MDHEN, CDR2 SYDVKM.

The V gene is TRBV21-1, the J gene TRBJ2-1; the table names TRBD2, a call not compared with the DNA. TRBV21-1 counts as a pseudogene. The length of the CDR3 is 11 residues. The CDR3 sequence is CASTREDEQFF. The DNA of the CDR3 is TGTGCCAGCACCCGGGAGGACGAGCAGTTCTTC.

The CDR3 sequence: CASSLSAGELFF. The CDR3 DNA follows: TGTGCCAGTAGTCTCTCTGCCGGGGAGCTGTTTTTT. V is TRBV19 and J is TRBJ2-2, with D uncertain. The CDR3 runs 12 residues. From germline, CDR1 is LNHDA and CDR2 SQIVND (reference sequence). Trimming pared 5 bases from V and 6 bases from J, leaving 7 bases between.

This chain joins TRBV5-1 and TRBJ2-3; 10 bases are a match to TRBD2. V gave up 4 bases and J gave up 6 bases; unmatched junction bases: 5. The CDR3 sequence is 14 residues long. Germline CDR1 is SGHRS and CDR2 is YFSETQ. The chain's CDR3 is CASSGSGGKDTQYF. The CDR3 bases are TGCGCCAGCAGCGGTAGCGGGGGGAAGGATACGCAGTATTTT.

The genes are TRBV7-2 and TRBJ2-7; TRBD2 matches at 7 bases. V dropped 5 bases and J dropped 2; count of bases not matched to a gene: 6. The germline V gene has CDR1 SGHTA and CDR2 FQGNSA. The CDR3 covers 14 residues. This chain's CDR3 is CASSPSLAAYEQYF. DNA for the CDR3: TGTGCCAGCAGCCCCTCCCTAGCGGCCTACGAGCAGTACTTC.

The chain combines TRBV27 with TRBJ1-2, with 7 nucleotides matching TRBD1. CDR1 and CDR2 from the germline V gene are MNHEY and SMNVEV (reference sequence). Trimming took 4 bases from V and 8 from J; bases not matched to a gene: 10. This CDR3 has 14 amino acids. The CDR3 DNA reads as TGTGCCAGCAGTTCAAGACAGGGTTCCGGAGGCTACACCTTC. Translation: CASSSRQGSGGYTF.

This chain connects TRBV5-1 to TRBJ2-3, with 8 nucleotides matching TRBD1. V shed 1 base and J 10 bases; nucleotides not matched to a gene: 14. This CDR3 spans 16 amino acids. Germline V lookup: CDR1 SGHRS, CDR2 YFSETQ. CDR3 nucleotide sequence: TGCGCCAGCAGCTTGATACCGACAGGGGACTTCAGGGCGCAGTATTTT. It translates to CASSLIPTGDFRAQYF.

The chain is built from TRBV19 and TRBJ1-2; D gene ambiguous. From germline, CDR1 is LNHDA and CDR2 SQIVND (reference sequence). The CDR3 is 14 amino acids. Trimming removed 7 bases at V and 8 bases at J, with 20 bases between. CDR3 nucleotide sequence: TGTGCCAGTACTCCTCAACTTTCTCTCGTCGGCTACACCTTC. Translating it yields CASTPQLSLVGYTF.

The chain joins TRBV19 to TRBJ1-4; 8 nucleotides align to TRBD1. The CDR3 consists of 16 residues. The V gene's germline CDR1 is LNHDA and CDR2 SQIVND (reference sequence). The V segment lost 9 bases and the J segment 0 bases; nucleotides outside the gene matches: 9. The CDR3 spells CASHKTGAATNEKLFF. CDR3 DNA: TGTGCCAGCCATAAGACAGGGGCGGCAACTAATGAAAAACTGTTTTTT. Full variable domain (rest looked up from reference TRBV19 and TRBJ1-4): DGGITQSPKYLFRKEGQNVTLSCEQNLNHDAMYWYRQDPGQGLRLIYYSQIVNDFQKGDIAEGYSVSREKKESFPLTVTSAQKNPTAFYLCASHKTGAATNEKLFFGSGTQLSVL.

The V gene is TRBV9, the J gene TRBJ2-2, with TRBD2 identical over 15 bases. The J segment lost 3 bases and the V segment lost 4 bases, leaving 1 base of the junction unmatched. Germline V CDR1 and CDR2: SGDLS, YYNGEE. CDR3 length: 16 residues. CDR3 sequence (DNA): TGTGCCAGCAGCTGGACTAGCGGGAGGGACACCGGGGAGCTGTTTTTT. The encoded protein is CASSWTSGRDTGELFF. The whole variable domain, filled in from reference TRBV9 and TRBJ2-2, reads DSGVTQTPKHLITATGQRVTLRCSPRSGDLSVYWYQQSLDQGLQFLIQYYNGEERAKGNILERFSAQQFPDLHSELNLSSLELGDSALYFCASSWTSGRDTGELFFGEGSRLTVL.

The CDR3 region has the DNA TGTGCCTGGAGTCTCGCAGCGGGAGGGCCTTACAATGAGCAGTTCTTC. This codes for CAWSLAAGGPYNEQFF. The chain links TRBV30 to TRBJ2-1, with 10 bases that match TRBD2. The CDR3 sequence is 16 residues long. Germline CDR1 GTSNPN, CDR2 SVGIG (reference sequence). The J segment lost 4 bases and the V segment lost 2 bases, leaving 8 bases of the junction unmatched.

The CDR3, as DNA: TGTGCCAGCAGCTTAGGAGGTTACGGAAGTTCCGAGCAGTACTTC. Its translation: CASSLGGYGSSEQYF. The chain recombines TRBV11-2 with TRBJ2-7; D is uncertain. Deletions cut 1 base from V and 6 bases from J, with 16 bases between. The CDR3 loop spans 15 amino acids. Germline CDR1 and CDR2: SGHAT and FQNNGV.

V usage is TRBV19 and J usage is TRBJ2-1; 7 bases line up with TRBD1. The germline gives CDR1 LNHDA, CDR2 SQIVND (reference sequence). The CDR3 length is 14 residues. The junction had 10 bases not matched to a gene; V was cut back by 5 bases and J by 9 bases. Here the CDR3 DNA reads TGTGCCAGTAGTGACCCCGGGACAGTCCTTGAGCAGTTCTTC. It encodes CASSDPGTVLEQFF. The full variable domain, in which reference TRBV19 and TRBJ2-1 provide the parts outside the CDR3, is DGGITQSPKYLFRKEGQNVTLSCEQNLNHDAMYWYRQDPGQGLRLIYYSQIVNDFQKGDIAEGYSVSREKKESFPLTVTSAQKNPTAFYLCASSDPGTVLEQFFGPGTRLTVL.

The chain links TRBV3-1 (or the pseudogene TRBV3-2) to TRBJ2-7; tentatively, D is TRBD2 (6 bases). The CDR3 runs 16 residues. Germline CDR1 LGHDT, CDR2 YNNKEL (reference sequence). V gave up 1 base and J gave up 2 bases, with 15 bases separating them. CDR3 sequence reads: CASSQGTRSGAYEQYF. In DNA form, the CDR3 reads TGTGCCAGCAGCCAAGGGACGAGGTCGGGGGCCTACGAGCAGTACTTC.

This rearrangement joins TRBV2 to TRBJ1-6; D perhaps matches TRBD1 (6 bases). There are 14 residues in the CDR3. Germline CDR1 SNHLY, CDR2 FYNNEI. Deletions cut 4 bases from V and 7 bases from J, with 11 bases between. CDR3 sequence (DNA): TGTGCCAGCAGTGGCGACAGGCAGAATTCACCCCTCCACTTT. This sequence encodes CASSGDRQNSPLHF.

The chain links TRBV19 to TRBJ1-5; D may be TRBD1 (5 bases). CDR1 is LNHDA, CDR2 SQIVND, per germline (reference sequence). The germline V and J ends were trimmed by 9 bases and 3 bases, with 15 bases remaining between them. This CDR3 is 14 amino acids long. The CDR3 coding sequence is TGTGCCAGCCTCAGCGGGGGGTTCAATCAGCCCCAGCATTTT. As protein: CASLSGGFNQPQHF.

This chain connects TRBV20-1 to TRBJ1-2; D remains unclear. V was trimmed by 3 bases and J by 4 bases, leaving 6 bases between them. The V gene's germline CDR1 is DFQATT and CDR2 SNEGSKA (reference sequence). The CDR3 length is 11 residues. CDR3 bases: TGCAGTGCTAGTTCGGGCTATGGCTACACCTTC. The encoded protein is CSASSGYGYTF.

The gene calls are TRBV5-4 and TRBJ2-1, with TRBD2 identical over 8 bases. V was clipped by 4 bases and J by 5 bases; unmatched bases: 8. Germline CDR1 reads SGHNT; CDR2 reads YYREEE (reference sequence). This CDR3 has 15 residues. CDR3 nucleotides: TGTGCCAGCAGCCGTACGAGTAGCGGGGACAATGAGCAGTTCTTC. As protein: CASSRTSSGDNEQFF.

In its sample, this clone was seen a few times. The chain employs TRBV19 and TRBJ1-2; D gene uncertain. Germline-derived CDR1 and CDR2 are LNHDA and SQIVND (reference sequence). The CDR3 sequence is 17 residues long. Trimming removed 4 bases at V and 4 bases at J, with 22 bases between. The CDR3 region has the DNA TGTGCCAGTAGTAATCCCTCCCAGACAAGACAACCCTATGGCTACACCTTC. Amino acid sequence: CASSNPSQTRQPYGYTF.

The rearrangement links TRBV6-6 to TRBJ1-6; 8 nucleotides match TRBD1. V lost 4 bases, J lost 7 bases, and 6 bases stayed unmatched. Germline CDR1 and CDR2: MNHNY and SVGAGI (reference sequence). CDR3 length equals 15 residues. This chain's CDR3 is CASSLSRQGNSPLHF. In DNA, the CDR3 is TGTGCCAGCAGTTTATCCAGACAGGGGAATTCACCCCTCCACTTT.

This CDR3 reads CASSVGAVNTEAFF. CDR3 nucleotides: TGTGCCAGCAGCGTAGGGGCAGTGAACACTGAAGCTTTCTTT. The rearrangement uses TRBV9 and TRBJ1-1; D is undetermined. Germline CDR1 reads SGDLS; CDR2 reads YYNGEE. Trimming removed 0 bases from V and 0 bases from J, with 6 bases in between. The CDR3 loop spans 14 amino acids.